A single sample is the source of the 20 T cell receptor beta chains below, sequenced in a study of T cells in Graves' hyperthyroidism and ophthalmopathy. Regions amplified from RNA transcripts were the TCR beta CDR3 regions. The primer set for the first-round RT-PCR of the TCR CDR3 was HTBI. From the multiplex PCR reads, TCRdb called clonotypes with MiXCR, one entry per CDR3 protein. This sample has hundreds of thousands of distinct CDR3 sequences, with under 25% found just once. Specimen: blood. All receptors come from a man younger than 45 with Graves' ophthalmopathy.

A few counts support this clonotype. A single base separates this from a much larger clone, so it may be a read error. CDR3 sequence (DNA): TGTGCCAGCAGCTTACTGCCGGGGAATGAGCAGCTCTTC. It specifies CASSLLPGNEQLF. The rearrangement uses TRBV11-2 and TRBJ2-1; D is perhaps TRBD2 (5 bases). This CDR3 contains 13 residues. Per germline, CDR1 SGHAT and CDR2 FQNNGV.

There are many counts of this clonotype. V and J are TRBV20-1 and TRBJ2-7; 7 bases are shared with TRBD1. The germline V gene encodes CDR1 DFQATT and CDR2 SNEGSKA (reference sequence). J lost 2 bases, V lost 7 bases, and 2 bases had no gene match. The CDR3 consists of 11 residues. Here the CDR3 reads CSVQGAYEQYF. CDR3 in DNA: TGCAGTGTTCAGGGGGCCTACGAGCAGTACTTC.

This clonotype was detected many times. This chain uses TRBV30 with TRBJ2-2; D may be TRBD2 (5 bases). The CDR3 sequence is 12 residues long. Trimming pared 0 bases from V and 8 bases from J, leaving 7 bases between. CDR1 and CDR2 from the germline V gene are GTSNPN and SVGIG (reference sequence). The CDR3 sequence is CAWSVLVGELFF. The CDR3, as DNA: TGTGCCTGGAGTGTACTAGTGGGGGAGCTGTTTTTT.

The rearrangement joins TRBV20-1 to TRBJ1-5; D unresolved. V lost 4 bases and J lost 4, with 17 bases in between. Looked up from germline, CDR1 is DFQATT and CDR2 is SNEGSKA (reference sequence). This CDR3 has 15 amino acids. CDR3: CSANTGNSGNQPQHF. The CDR3 DNA reads as TGCAGTGCTAATACCGGGAACTCTGGGAATCAGCCCCAGCATTTT.

The table lists this clonotype with many counts. The chain has TRBV11-2 and TRBJ1-4; D remains ambiguous. The CDR3 runs 16 residues. From germline, CDR1 is SGHAT and CDR2 FQNNGV. Trimming cost V 3 bases and J 0 bases, with 11 bases left between them. The DNA of the CDR3 is TGTGCCAGCAGCTTGACGACGCCTGCAACTAATGAAAAACTGTTTTTT. Translating it yields CASSLTTPATNEKLFF.

The chain has TRBV6-1 and TRBJ2-1; D might be TRBD2 (6 bases). This CDR3 comprises 15 residues. With 1 base removed from V and 5 bases from J, the gap between germline ends came to 12 bases. The germline V gene encodes CDR1 MNHNS and CDR2 SASEGT. The CDR3 spells CASSEGGTSDNEQFF. The CDR3 DNA reads as TGTGCCAGCAGTGAAGGGGGGACTTCAGACAATGAGCAGTTCTTC.

This clonotype was counted many times. As DNA, the CDR3 is TGTGCCAGCAGGGGGACAGCGGGGCGGGGCTACACCTTC. This translates into CASRGTAGRGYTF. This chain uses TRBV2 with TRBJ1-2; 7 bases fit TRBD1. Trimming cost V 6 bases and J 8 bases; bases outside gene matches: 9. This CDR3 spans 13 amino acids. CDR1 and CDR2 (germline): SNHLY, FYNNEI. The complete variable domain, with remaining parts taken from reference TRBV2 and TRBJ1-2, reads EPEVTQTPSHQVTQMGQEVILRCVPISNHLYFYWYRQILGQKVEFLVSFYNNEISEKSEIFDDQFSVERPDGSNFTLKIRSTKLEDSAMYFCASRGTAGRGYTFGSGTRLTVV.

This clonotype has only a few counts. This chain connects TRBV20-1 to TRBJ2-1, with D perhaps assigned TRBD1 or TRBD2 (7 bases each). The germline V gene encodes CDR1 DFQATT and CDR2 SNEGSKA (reference sequence). The length of the CDR3 is 15 residues. Trimming removed 0 bases at V and 5 bases at J, with 14 bases between. This CDR3 reads CSAREGGGADNEQFF. The CDR3 bases are TGCAGTGCTAGAGAGGGAGGGGGCGCAGACAATGAGCAGTTCTTC.

This clonotype turned up a few times. The chain links TRBV27 to TRBJ2-5; 7 bases are shared with TRBD1. This CDR3 has 15 amino acids. V gave up 1 base and J gave up 1 base; unmatched junction bases: 3. Germline V gene sequence: CDR1 MNHEY, CDR2 SMNVEV (reference sequence). CDR3 DNA: TGTGCCAGCAGTTTATTTTACAGGGGCCAAGAGACCCAGTACTTC. It specifies CASSLFYRGQETQYF.

The sample holds many counts of this clonotype. This chain links TRBV30 with TRBJ1-2; unclear D gene. V was shortened by 8 bases and J by 10 bases, with 14 bases between the two germline ends. The germline CDR1 and CDR2 sequences are GTSNPN and SVGIG (reference sequence). This CDR3 has 10 residues. The CDR3 DNA sequence: TGTGCCGCCCACTTGCCGGACTACACCTTC. This sequence encodes CAAHLPDYTF.

The V call is TRBV29-1, the J call TRBJ1-1, with D hard to call. From germline, CDR1 is SQVTM and CDR2 ANQGSEA. The CDR3 runs to 13 residues. Trimming cost V 1 base and J 1 base, with 7 bases left between them. CDR3 sequence: CSVEGRGNTEAFF. The CDR3 nucleotides are TGCAGCGTTGAAGGCCGTGGGAACACTGAAGCTTTCTTT.

The V and J genes are TRBV6-1 and TRBJ2-1, with D maybe TRBD1 (5 bases). V dropped 5 bases and J dropped 2 bases, with 13 bases sitting between them. Per germline, CDR1 MNHNS and CDR2 SASEGT. This CDR3 contains 15 residues. CDR3 nucleotides: TGTGCCAGCAGTTTTGACAGAGCTACCTACAATGAGCAGTTCTTC. It is translated as CASSFDRATYNEQFF.

This chain uses TRBV5-1 with TRBJ2-6; D perhaps matches TRBD2 (5 bases). The CDR3 consists of 18 residues. Looked up from germline, CDR1 is SGHRS and CDR2 is YFSETQ. The V end lost 2 bases, the J end lost 2 bases, and 17 bases lay between the germline ends. The CDR3 sequence is CASSFQDSFWTGANVLTF. DNA for the CDR3: TGCGCCAGCAGCTTTCAGGACTCCTTTTGGACTGGGGCCAACGTCCTGACTTTC. Supplemented by reference TRBV5-1 and TRBJ2-6, the full variable domain reads KAGVTQTPRYLIKTRGQQVTLSCSPISGHRSVSWYQQTPGQGLQFLFEYFSETQRNKGNFPGRFSGRQFSNSRSEMNVSTLELGDSALYLCASSFQDSFWTGANVLTFGAGSRLTVL.

This CDR3 is CATSDPSGKGADTQYF. The CDR3 DNA sequence: TGTGCCACCAGTGACCCTAGCGGGAAAGGGGCGGATACGCAGTATTTT. The gene calls are TRBV24-1 and TRBJ2-3, with 9 nucleotides matching TRBD2. The germline V gene has CDR1 KGHDR and CDR2 SFDVKD. With V trimmed by 4 bases and J by 6 bases, 10 bases remained unmatched. The CDR3 has 16 amino acids.

This clonotype was recorded at least ten times. The V gene is TRBV11-2, the J gene TRBJ2-7; no firm D call. The ends were cut back, 1 base at V and 6 bases at J, with 4 bases in the middle. There are 11 residues in the CDR3. CDR1 and CDR2 from the germline V gene are SGHAT and FQNNGV. The CDR3 loop is CASSLVVEQYF. As DNA, the CDR3 is TGTGCCAGCAGCTTAGTTGTCGAGCAGTACTTC.

The chain has TRBV5-1 and TRBJ2-3, with D possibly being TRBD2 (5 bases). V lost 6 bases, J lost 3 bases, and 8 bases lay in between. This CDR3 spans 12 amino acids. Germline V gene lookup returns CDR1 SGHRS and CDR2 YFSETQ. The CDR3 sequence is CASKPGTDTQYF. As DNA, the CDR3 is TGCGCCAGCAAACCGGGGACAGATACGCAGTATTTT.

This clonotype was seen only a few times. V gene TRBV10-3 combines with J gene TRBJ2-1; D remains ambiguous. The CDR3 has 12 amino acids. The V gene's germline CDR1 is ENHRY and CDR2 SYGVKD. V was pared by 3 bases and J by 8 bases, with 8 bases between. The CDR3 DNA sequence: TGTGCCATCAGTGAACACGCAGATGAGCAGTTCTTC. It encodes CAISEHADEQFF.

The V gene is TRBV6-1, the J gene TRBJ1-2, with 10 nucleotides matching TRBD1. The CDR3 loop spans 14 amino acids. With 7 bases clipped from V and 4 bases from J, the junction kept 6 bases outside the gene matches. Germline loops: CDR1 MNHNS, CDR2 SASEGT. In DNA form, the CDR3 reads TGTGCCAGCACCTACGGGGACAGGGGCTATGGCTACACCTTC. This sequence encodes CASTYGDRGYGYTF.

The V gene is TRBV4-2, the J gene TRBJ2-7, with 10 bases that match TRBD2. From germline, CDR1 is LGHNA and CDR2 YNFKEQ. CDR3 length: 16 residues. V trimming: 1 base; J trimming: 2 bases; junction bases outside the gene matches: 5. The CDR3 protein is CASSQGPAGGPYEQYF. In nucleotides, the CDR3 is TGTGCCAGCAGCCAAGGGCCAGCGGGAGGGCCCTACGAGCAGTACTTC.

The genes are TRBV2 and TRBJ2-7; D gene uncertain. Trimming stripped 7 bases from V and 2 bases from J, with 6 bases between. Germline V lookup: CDR1 SNHLY, CDR2 FYNNEI. This CDR3 comprises 11 residues. The DNA of the CDR3 is TGTGCCAGCAAGGGAACCTACGAGCAGTACTTC. Protein product: CASKGTYEQYF.